This T cell receptor (beta chain) was sequenced during a study of blood T cell repertoires in COVID-19. As originally analysed: Quantification of nucleated cells was approximated via reference gene primer amplification. TCRdb keeps only in-frame clones here, not all; method: immunoSEQ multiplex PCR. The DNA was the basis for D and trimming; V, J and clone size are from that table. This sample carries more than 110,000 clones, approximately 91% of them seen once, and the ten largest clones take approximately 10%. V dropped 11 bases and J dropped 7; count of bases not matched to a gene: 9. Per germline, CDR1 MNHEY and CDR2 SVGAGI. The CDR3 is made up of 12 amino acids.

This rearrangement joins TRBV6-5 to TRBJ2-7, with TRBD1 matching over 9 bases. Specimen: peripheral blood. The TCR comes from a man aged 45-65 years with active or convalescent COVID-19. CDR3 region: CASNRGRNEQYF. As DNA, the CDR3 is TGTGCCTCCAACAGGGGGCGTAATGAGCAGTACTTC.